A selection of T cell receptor beta chains follows, all from one sample in a study of Ad26.COV2.S vaccination and SARS-CoV-2 variants. Some clones are missing from TCRdb's copy, which holds only in-frame ones; the method was immunoSEQ multiplex PCR. The data contain about 400,000 clones, roughly 90% of them singletons. Here the sequenced sample was peripheral blood, taken in a trial of Ad26.COV2.S vaccine versus placebo. These TCRs come from a person aged 18-65 years who received the Ad26.COV2.S COVID-19 vaccine or a placebo. Each CDR3 is given with its conserved first and last residue. A D gene is named only where the DNA matches it firmly. Where a row states a size, it is once, few, many or the class of an expanded clone; other rows omit it.

J gene | clone size | D gene | V gene | CDR3 DNA | CDR3 protein
TRBJ2-5 | once | NA | TRBV6-7 | TGTGCCGGCGATAGTAGCCAAGAGACCCAGTACTTC | CAGDSSQETQYF
TRBJ2-3 | NA | NA | TRBV7-2 | TGTGCCAGCAGCTTCATGGCCCCCACAGATACGCAGTATTTT | CASSFMAPTDTQYF
TRBJ1-1 | NA | NA | TRBV10-1 | TGCGCCGGCAGTGGCCCGACTCATCCACGGAACCAAACGATGCAAGCTTTCTTT | CAGSGPTHPRNQTMQAFF
TRBJ2-5 | NA | TRBD1 | TRBV19 | TGTGCCAGTAGTCACAGGGGCCAAGAGACCCAGTACTTC | CASSHRGQETQYF
TRBJ2-3 | NA | TRBD2 | TRBV29-1 | TGCAGCGTTGATCAGCGGGGGGGATCAGATACGCAGTATTTT | CSVDQRGGSDTQYF
TRBJ1-2 | once | NA | TRBV24-1 | TGTGCCACCAGTGGTGGCGGGACTAACTATGGCTACACCTTC | CATSGGGTNYGYTF
TRBJ2-6 | NA | TRBD2 | TRBV29-1 | TGCAGCGTTGAAACTAGCGGGGGATCGGGGGCCAACGTCCTGACTTTC | CSVETSGGSGANVLTF
TRBJ1-2 | NA | NA | TRBV18 | TGTGCCAGCTCACCACCTACCAGGGACGGCTACACCTTC | CASSPPTRDGYTF
TRBJ1-1 | NA | NA | TRBV6-5 | TGTGCCAGCAGAAAAGGGTTGAACACTGAAGCTTTCTTT | CASRKGLNTEAFF
TRBJ2-1 | NA | NA | TRBV4-2 | TGTGCCAGCAGCCGGAGGGGGGAGACCAACAAGTACAATGAGCAGTTCTTC | CASSRRGETNKYNEQFF
TRBJ2-1 | NA | TRBD2 | TRBV6-4 | TGTGCCAGCAGTGAACTAGCGGAGCCCTACAATGAGCAGTTCTTC | CASSELAEPYNEQFF
TRBJ2-3 | NA | TRBD2 | TRBV6-2/TRBV6-3 | TGTGCCAGCAGTTACGACCCGGGACTAGCGGGGGGGCCGGTTAATACGCAGTATTTT | CASSYDPGLAGGPVNTQYF
TRBJ2-1 | NA | NA | TRBV2 | TGTGCCAGCAGTCCCACCTACAATGAGCAGTTCTTC | CASSPTYNEQFF
TRBJ2-7 | NA | NA | TRBV6-2/TRBV6-3 | TGTGCCAGCAGTTACACGGGGCGGCCCCCCTCCTACGAGCAGTACTTC | CASSYTGRPPSYEQYF
TRBJ1-4 | NA | NA | TRBV5-1 | TGCGCCAGCAGCTTGGGGGGGCAGACCGGGCTGACTAATGAAAAACTGTTTTTT | CASSLGGQTGLTNEKLFF
TRBJ1-3 | NA | NA | TRBV7-2 | TGTGCCAGCAGCTTGGCTCCCTCTGGAAACACCATATATTTT | CASSLAPSGNTIYF
TRBJ2-5 | NA | NA | TRBV6-5 | TGTGCCAGCAGTTCGCAGTTACAAGAGACCCAGTACTTC | CASSSQLQETQYF
TRBJ2-1 | once | TRBD2 | TRBV6-2/TRBV6-3 | TGTGCCAGCAGTGCCCCGGGACTAGCGGGGGCCGTCAGGTTCTTC | CASSAPGLAGAVRFF
TRBJ1-2 | NA | NA | TRBV12-3/TRBV12-4 | TGTGCCAGCAGTTTAGGGCCAAAGATCGGCTACACCTTC | CASSLGPKIGYTF
TRBJ1-2 | NA | TRBD1 | TRBV7-2 | TGTGCCAGCAGCTTCAGTAGGGACAGGGGGCTTGGCTACACCTTC | CASSFSRDRGLGYTF
TRBJ2-2 | NA | TRBD1 | TRBV28 | TGTGCCAGCAGTTTCCCGGGACAGGGTCTCTTCACCGGGGAGCTGTTTTTT | CASSFPGQGLFTGELFF
TRBJ2-2 | NA | TRBD2 | TRBV29-1 | TGCAGCGTTGAAGATTGGGCCGGGGGGGCCCCCGGGGAGCTGTTTTTT | CSVEDWAGGAPGELFF
TRBJ1-6 | NA | NA | TRBV4-2 | TGTGCCAGCAGCCAAGATTTAGGGGATTTAGGATCACCCCTCCACTTT | CASSQDLGDLGSPLHF
TRBJ2-3 | NA | NA | TRBV5-4 | TGTGCCAGCCAGCTGGACGGGGGAGCAGATACGCAGTATTTT | CASQLDGGADTQYF
TRBJ2-6 | NA | TRBD1 | TRBV18 | TGTGCCAGCTCACCAAGGGACAGGGGGCGCATTTCTGGGGCCAACGTCCTGACTTTC | CASSPRDRGRISGANVLTF
TRBJ1-6 | NA | TRBD1 | TRBV6-5 | TGTGCCACCCGACGGGGACAGGGGGCAGGTTCACCCCTCCACTTT | CATRRGQGAGSPLHF
TRBJ2-5 | once | TRBD2 | TRBV3-1/TRBV3-2 | TGTGCCAGCAGCCCATTTTTAACGGGGGGTAAAGAGACCCAGTACTTC | CASSPFLTGGKETQYF
TRBJ1-1 | NA | NA | TRBV5-1 | TGCGCCAGCAGCTTGGATCCGGGGAGATCGGAAGCTTTCTTT | CASSLDPGRSEAFF
TRBJ2-3 | NA | TRBD1 | TRBV14 | TGTGCCAGCAGCCAAGGACGAACGGGGACAGGCGGCAGCACAGATACGCAGTATTTT | CASSQGRTGTGGSTDTQYF
TRBJ1-5 | NA | NA | TRBV27 | TGTGCCAGCAGTCGCCGGCCTCTTAGCAATCAGCCCCAGCATTTT | CASSRRPLSNQPQHF
TRBJ2-2 | NA | NA | TRBV4-3 | TGCGCCAGCAGCCAGATATACGGGGAGCTGTTTTTT | CASSQIYGELFF
TRBJ2-1 | NA | TRBD2 | TRBV5-6 | TGTGCCAGCAGCCGGCGACTAGCGGAAAACAATGAGCAGTTCTTC | CASSRRLAENNEQFF
TRBJ1-4 | NA | TRBD1 | TRBV30 | TGTGCCTGGGACAGGGGATCAACTAATGAAAAACTGTTTTTT | CAWDRGSTNEKLFF